Listed below are T cell receptor beta chains from one sample, sequenced in a study of T-cell reconstitution after alpha-beta-depleted transplantation in children. Each CDR3 protein is one row after TCRdb ran MiXCR on the PCR reads. Altogether a few hundred thousand distinct CDR3 sequences are present, 10% being singletons, with the ten largest covering roughly 2.5%. Sequences were derived from PBMCs from the stem cell graft donor, sampled from the stem cell graft. These TCRs come from a human donor who donated a stem cell graft to a child with acute lymphoblastic leukemia. The CDR3 runs from the conserved cysteine through the conserved F or W. D genes are given only for firm matches. Only part of the rows carry a size: once, few, many, or a class if the clone is expanded.

v_gene,d_gene,abundance,j_gene,len,CDR3nt,CDR3aa
TRBV7-9,NA,few,TRBJ2-7,14,TGTGCCAGCAGCTTAGTGGACCCGTACTACGAGCAGTACTTC,CASSLVDPYYEQYF
TRBV6-2/TRBV6-3,TRBD2,NA,TRBJ2-5,13,TGTGCCAGCAGGCCAAGCGGGAGAGGGTCCCAGTACTTC,CASRPSGRGSQYF
TRBV7-6,NA,NA,TRBJ2-1,14,TGTGCCAGCAGCTTAGGTCCGGAACTTAATGAGCAGTTCTTC,CASSLGPELNEQFF
TRBV19,TRBD1,few,TRBJ1-5,13,TGTGCCAGTAATCAGGGGGCTGTTCAGCCCCAGCATTTT,CASNQGAVQPQHF
TRBV5-1,TRBD1,NA,TRBJ1-2,15,TGCGCCAGCAGCGAACAGGGGGATGGCCTCTATGGCTACACCTTC,CASSEQGDGLYGYTF
TRBV10-2,NA,many,TRBJ2-1,13,TGCGCCAGCCGTGTGAGCTCCTACAATGAGCAGTTCTTC,CASRVSSYNEQFF
TRBV9,TRBD2,many,TRBJ2-5,16,TGTGCCAGCAGCGCCGACCTAGCGGGAGTCATGGAGACCCAGTACTTC,CASSADLAGVMETQYF
TRBV7-9,NA,few,TRBJ2-7,15,TGTGCCAGCAGCTTAGGGCCAGGGGCCTCCTACGAGCAGTACTTC,CASSLGPGASYEQYF
TRBV7-2,TRBD2,few,TRBJ2-7,14,TGTGCCAGCAGCTCGGGACTAGAGTCCTACGAGCAGTACTTC,CASSSGLESYEQYF
TRBV11-2,NA,few,TRBJ2-5,17,TGTGCCAGCAGCTTAGAGGGTAGCGGAATATTTCAAGAGACCCAGTACTTC,CASSLEGSGIFQETQYF
TRBV7-3,NA,NA,TRBJ2-2,14,TGTGCCAGCAGCCCTGGCGGCTTCACCGGGGAGCTGTTTTTT,CASSPGGFTGELFF
TRBV20-1,TRBD1,many,TRBJ2-3,14,TGCAGTGCCAAGACAGGGGGCGAAACAGATACGCAGTATTTT,CSAKTGGETDTQYF
TRBV12-3/TRBV12-4,NA,many,TRBJ1-3,17,TGTGCCAGCAGTCCCCCCACGACAGCAGACTCTGGAAACACCATATATTTT,CASSPPTTADSGNTIYF
TRBV4-3,TRBD2,NA,TRBJ2-1,16,TGCGCCAGCAGCCAGGGACTAGCGGAGTACTACAATGAGCAGTTCTTC,CASSQGLAEYYNEQFF
TRBV28,NA,NA,TRBJ1-1,13,TGTGCCAGCAGTTCCCCCGGGACAACTGAAGCTTTCTTT,CASSSPGTTEAFF
TRBV28,TRBD2,few,TRBJ2-7,15,TGTGCCAGCAGACGGACTAGCGGGGCAACCTACGAGCAGTACTTC,CASRRTSGATYEQYF
TRBV20-1,NA,NA,TRBJ2-3,13,TGCAGTGCTAGGGCACCCCAGGGGGATACGCAGTATTTT,CSARAPQGDTQYF
TRBV10-3,TRBD2,NA,TRBJ2-7,17,TGTGCCATCAGTGACCATACTAGCGGGAGAGCTCTTGTCGAGCAGTACTTC,CAISDHTSGRALVEQYF
TRBV20-1,TRBD2,many,TRBJ2-3,15,TGCAGTGCCACAGGACTAGCGGGAGGCACAGATACGCAGTATTTT,CSATGLAGGTDTQYF
TRBV7-9,NA,many,TRBJ2-6,14,TGTGCCGGGCAGACGACGATGGGGGCCAACGTCCTGACTTTC,CAGQTTMGANVLTF
TRBV10-1,NA,many,TRBJ1-1,12,TGCGCCAGCAGTGACGAGGGGACTGAAGCTTTCTTT,CASSDEGTEAFF
TRBV20-1,NA,few,TRBJ2-7,15,TGCAGTGCTAGATATCGGACGGGAGCCCTAAGGGAGCAGTACTTC,CSARYRTGALREQYF
TRBV6-5,NA,few,TRBJ2-3,15,TGTGCCAGCAGTTACTCCGGCGGGACTGAAGATACGCAGTATTTT,CASSYSGGTEDTQYF
TRBV5-1,TRBD2,few,TRBJ2-2,15,TGCGCCAGCAGCCCTCTGACAGCGGGAGCCGGGGAGCTGTTTTTT,CASSPLTAGAGELFF
TRBV20-1,TRBD2,few,TRBJ2-3,16,TGCAGTGCTACTAGGACTAGCGGAGCCTACACAGATACGCAGTATTTT,CSATRTSGAYTDTQYF
TRBV12-3/TRBV12-4,TRBD2,few,TRBJ2-1,15,TGTGCCAGCAGTTTCTTGACGGGAGGAGCGGATGAGCAGTTCTTC,CASSFLTGGADEQFF
TRBV12-3/TRBV12-4,NA,many,TRBJ1-2,13,TGTGCCAGCAGTCAGACTCCAGGCTATGGCTACACCTTC,CASSQTPGYGYTF
TRBV2,NA,NA,TRBJ2-1,13,TGTGCCAGCAGTGGGAACCTCGCACAGGAGCAGTTCTTC,CASSGNLAQEQFF
TRBV4-3,TRBD2,few,TRBJ2-1,17,TGCGCCAGCAGCCCCGGGACTAGCGGGAGGGGTCGAAATGAGCAGTTCTTC,CASSPGTSGRGRNEQFF
TRBV12-3/TRBV12-4,NA,few,TRBJ1-4,15,TGTGCCAGCAGACGTTGGACAGCGGGAAATGAAAAACTGTTTTTT,CASRRWTAGNEKLFF
TRBV9,NA,NA,TRBJ2-5,14,TGTGCCAGCAGCGTACAGGGATTGTTTGAGACCCAGTACTTC,CASSVQGLFETQYF
TRBV6-1,NA,many,TRBJ2-5,14,TGTGCCAGCAGCCGGACAGCCTCCCAAGAGACCCAGTACTTC,CASSRTASQETQYF
TRBV4-2,NA,few,TRBJ1-1,16,TGTGCCAGCAGCCAAGCTACTCAGGGCCAGAACACTGAAGCTTTCTTT,CASSQATQGQNTEAFF
TRBV11-2,TRBD1,NA,TRBJ2-5,18,TGTGCCAGCAGCTTAGATCTTTATGGACAGGGGTATCAAGAGACCCAGTACTTC,CASSLDLYGQGYQETQYF
TRBV7-9,TRBD1,NA,TRBJ1-2,16,TGTGCCAGCAGACCCTCGACAGGGGGCAAGAGCTATGGCTACACCTTC,CASRPSTGGKSYGYTF
TRBV20-1,NA,NA,TRBJ2-7,14,TGCAGTGCTAGTGGTAGGGCAGGGTCGTACGAGCAGTACTTC,CSASGRAGSYEQYF
TRBV29-1,TRBD2,NA,TRBJ2-1,14,TGCAGCGCCCCTGGTAGCGGGAGGGCCGGTGAGCAGTTCTTC,CSAPGSGRAGEQFF
TRBV5-1,TRBD2,many,TRBJ2-7,15,TGCGCCAGAGACCACTCCGGGACTAGCAGCTACGAGCAGTACTTC,CARDHSGTSSYEQYF
TRBV3-1,NA,NA,TRBJ2-3,12,TGTGCCAGCAGCCAAGACAGGAATACGCAGTATTTT,CASSQDRNTQYF
TRBV4-2,NA,few,TRBJ2-7,19,TGTGCCAGCAGCCAAGACCTTCCCACCCGGGACACCTGGACCTACGAGCAGTACTTC,CASSQDLPTRDTWTYEQYF
TRBV7-7,TRBD1,NA,TRBJ2-3,16,TGTGCTAGCAGCTTAGGCCCGGGAAGGGGGCAGGATACGCAGTATTTT,CASSLGPGRGQDTQYF
TRBV11-2,NA,few,TRBJ2-3,16,TGTGCCAGCAGCCCGCGTTACCCGGGGGGCACAGATACGCAGTATTTT,CASSPRYPGGTDTQYF
TRBV12-3/TRBV12-4,NA,NA,TRBJ1-4,13,TGTGCCAGCAGTTCGGGAGGAGGGGAAAAACTGTTTTTT,CASSSGGGEKLFF
TRBV20-1,NA,NA,TRBJ2-1,14,TGCAGTGCGACGACCGAAGGTGCCTACAATGAGCAGTTCTTC,CSATTEGAYNEQFF
TRBV7-9,NA,NA,TRBJ1-2,14,TGTGCCAGCAGCGAGGGAAGGTTTTCCTATGGCTACACCTTC,CASSEGRFSYGYTF
TRBV7-9,NA,many,TRBJ1-3,14,TGTGCCAGCAGCTTAGCGGGGTTTGGAAACACCATATATTTT,CASSLAGFGNTIYF
TRBV5-6,NA,NA,TRBJ2-5,20,TGTGCCAGCAGCTTGGCCGGGGCCCTTCCCACGAGTCAGGGGATAAAGACCCAGTACTTC,CASSLAGALPTSQGIKTQYF
TRBV28,NA,few,TRBJ2-7,11,TGTGCCAGCACCCAGGCCGCCGAGCAGTACTTC,CASTQAAEQYF
TRBV9,TRBD2,many,TRBJ2-7,15,TGTGCCAGCAGCCCAGACGGGACTAGCGGCTACGAGCAGTACTTC,CASSPDGTSGYEQYF
TRBV28,NA,few,TRBJ2-7,14,TGTGCCAGTAACCCCGGGACAAGACCCTACGAGCAGTACTTC,CASNPGTRPYEQYF
TRBV24-1,NA,few,TRBJ2-1,15,TGTGCCACCAGTGATTTGCGGGCGGAGTACAATGAGCAGTTCTTC,CATSDLRAEYNEQFF
TRBV5-6,NA,many,TRBJ2-2,16,TGTGCCAGCAGCTTGGCAAACAGGGAGGACACCGGGGAGCTGTTTTTT,CASSLANREDTGELFF
TRBV3-1,NA,few,TRBJ2-1,13,TGTGCCACTCAAGCTCGTCAAGTGGATGAGCAGTTCTTC,CATQARQVDEQFF
TRBV7-9,TRBD1,few,TRBJ1-5,15,TGTGCCAGCAGCTCGACAGGGGCTAGCAATCAGCCCCAGCATTTT,CASSSTGASNQPQHF
TRBV5-1,TRBD2,many,TRBJ2-1,17,TGCGCCAGCAGCTTGGCCCAGGGGCTAGCGGGAGCCAATGAGCAGTTCTTC,CASSLAQGLAGANEQFF
TRBV27,TRBD2,few,TRBJ2-1,16,TGTGCCAGCACCCCGGGAGCGGGAGGCCAATCGAATGAGCAGTTCTTC,CASTPGAGGQSNEQFF
TRBV28,NA,few,TRBJ2-3,15,TGTGCCAGCAGTCCTCGGAGGGCCTTCACAGATACGCAGTATTTT,CASSPRRAFTDTQYF
TRBV5-1,TRBD1,NA,TRBJ2-7,21,TGCGCCAGCAGCCTGCGTTCGGGGCGGGGACAGGGCCCAAAGGGGAATTACGAGCAGTACTTC,CASSLRSGRGQGPKGNYEQYF
TRBV24-1,NA,NA,TRBJ2-5,11,TGTGCCACTGGCAGTCAAGAGACCCAGTACTTC,CATGSQETQYF